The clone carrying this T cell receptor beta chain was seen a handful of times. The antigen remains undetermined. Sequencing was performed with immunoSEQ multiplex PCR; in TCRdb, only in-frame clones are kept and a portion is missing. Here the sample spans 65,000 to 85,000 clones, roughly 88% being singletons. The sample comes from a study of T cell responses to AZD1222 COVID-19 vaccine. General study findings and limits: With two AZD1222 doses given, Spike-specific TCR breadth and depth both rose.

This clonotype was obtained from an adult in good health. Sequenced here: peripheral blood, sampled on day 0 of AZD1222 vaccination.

CDR3: CASSPLTSLRDNEQFF. Written as DNA, the CDR3 is TGCGCCAGCAGCCCGTTGACTAGCCTTCGAGACAATGAGCAGTTCTTC. The genes are TRBV4-1 and TRBJ2-1, with TRBD2 matching over 7 bases. The CDR3 contains 16 residues. Germline CDR1 reads MGHRA; CDR2 reads YSYEKL. V shed 4 bases and J 5 bases; nucleotides not matched to a gene: 11.